One and the same sample provided the 10 T cell receptor beta chains below, sequenced in a study of cytomegalovirus exposure and HLA in healthy donors. The PCR contained 60 Vbeta and 13 Jbeta primers. Sequencing was performed with immunoSEQ multiplex PCR; in TCRdb, only in-frame clones are kept and a portion is missing. Counted here are 70,000 to 85,000 clones, under 65% occurring once; the ten biggest clones make up 3.5% to 4.5%. The sample comprised PBMCs. These receptor sequences come from a male donor in good health and CMV-seropositive.

V gene TRBV15 combines with J gene TRBJ1-1; D gene ambiguous. The CDR3 runs 12 residues. Trimming removed 3 bases from V and 4 bases from J, with 6 bases in between. Germline-derived CDR1 and CDR2 are LNHNV and YYDKDF (reference sequence). The CDR3 DNA follows: TGTGCCACCAGCAGGGCAAGCACTGAAGCTTTCTTT. This gives the protein CATSRASTEAFF. Supplemented by reference TRBV15 and TRBJ1-1, the full variable domain reads DAMVIQNPRYQVTQFGKPVTLSCSQTLNHNVMYWYQQKSSQAPKLLFHYYDKDFNNEADTPDNFQSRRPNTSFCFLDIRSPGLGDTAMYLCATSRASTEAFFGQGTRLTVV.

As concerns this clone: An end of the junction does not agree with germline; a read error may underlie this. V is TRBV7-9 and J is TRBJ2-3, with TRBD2 identical over 14 bases. The length of the CDR3 is 18 residues. The V gene's germline CDR1 is SEHNR and CDR2 FQNEAQ (reference sequence). The CDR3 DNA sequence: TGTTCCAGCAGCTTAGAGGGACTAGCGGGAGCGGGCACAGATACGCAGTATTTT. It codes for CSSSLEGLAGAGTDTQYF. Looking up the rest from reference TRBV7-9 and TRBJ2-3 gives the full variable domain: DTGVSQNPRHKITKRGQNVTFRCDPISEHNRLYWYRQTLGQGPEFLTYFQNEAQLEKSRLLSDRFSAERPKGSFSTLEIQRTEQGDSAMYLCSSSLEGLAGAGTDTQYFGPGTRLTVL.

The chain links TRBV9 to TRBJ2-3; TRBD1 matches 8 bases. The ends lost 3 bases at V and 3 bases at J; junction bases unmatched: 12. This CDR3 contains 17 residues. Per germline, CDR1 SGDLS and CDR2 YYNGEE. In DNA form, the CDR3 reads TGTGCCAGCAGCGCCGGGGTGGCAGGGGGCTCTACAGATACGCAGTATTTT. Protein product: CASSAGVAGGSTDTQYF.

The J gene is TRBJ2-7, the V gene TRBV14; D remains unclear. V was trimmed by 5 bases and J by 2 bases, leaving 13 bases between them. This CDR3 has 14 residues. The germline gives CDR1 SGHDN, CDR2 FVKESK. The CDR3 region is CASSAVERPYEQYF. In nucleotides, the CDR3 is TGTGCCAGCAGCGCCGTGGAGAGACCCTACGAGCAGTACTTC.

The chain has TRBV5-6 and TRBJ2-7, with TRBD2 matching 14 bases. With 3 bases clipped from V and 5 bases from J, the junction kept 10 bases outside the gene matches. The CDR3 has 17 residues. Germline CDR1 SGHDT, CDR2 YYEEEE. The CDR3 reads CASSSPSTSGGADEQYF. CDR3 DNA: TGTGCCAGCAGCTCCCCGTCGACTAGCGGGGGGGCCGACGAGCAGTACTTC.

The chain has TRBV4-2 and TRBJ2-2, with TRBD2 identical over 13 bases. The CDR3 runs 19 residues. V dropped 2 bases and J dropped 4; count of bases not matched to a gene: 10. Germline assignment: CDR1 LGHNA and CDR2 YNFKEQ. In DNA, the CDR3 is TGTGCCAGCAGCCAACCGCCGGGACTAGCGGGACCCGGCACCGGGGAGCTGTTTTTT. Amino acids: CASSQPPGLAGPGTGELFF.

The CDR3 loop reads CAIEGQFTDTQYF. The CDR3 DNA is TGTGCCATCGAGGGACAGTTCACAGATACGCAGTATTTT. This rearrangement joins TRBV6-1 to TRBJ2-3; 7 bases are a match to TRBD1. The ends lost 10 bases at V and 2 bases at J; junction bases unmatched: 6. Germline V gene data show CDR1 as MNHNS and CDR2 as SASEGT. The CDR3 totals 13 residues.

As DNA, the CDR3 is TGTGCCAGTAGTATAGATCCCGGGGGACGGCTGAACACTGAAGCTTTCTTT. This codes for CASSIDPGGRLNTEAFF. V and J are TRBV19 and TRBJ1-1; maybe TRBD1 (5 bases). Germline loops: CDR1 LNHDA, CDR2 SQIVND (reference sequence). V was pared by 0 bases and J by 0 bases, with 14 bases between. The CDR3 contains 17 residues.

This clone was seen more than once but under ten times. The J gene is TRBJ2-5, the V gene TRBV5-1; 7 bases line up with TRBD2. This CDR3 region has 15 residues. The germline gives CDR1 SGHRS, CDR2 YFSETQ. The junction had 7 bases not matched to a gene; V was cut back by 0 bases and J by 5 bases. The CDR3 spells CASSLEGGSGETQYF. CDR3 nucleotides: TGCGCCAGCAGCTTGGAGGGCGGGAGCGGTGAGACCCAGTACTTC. The variable domain in full, completed from reference TRBV5-1 and TRBJ2-5, reads KAGVTQTPRYLIKTRGQQVTLSCSPISGHRSVSWYQQTPGQGLQFLFEYFSETQRNKGNFPGRFSGRQFSNSRSEMNVSTLELGDSALYLCASSLEGGSGETQYFGPGTRLLVL.

The V call is TRBV4-1, the J call TRBJ2-4; D is unresolved. CDR1 and CDR2 from the germline V gene are MGHRA and YSYEKL. The length of the CDR3 is 15 residues. Trimming stripped 5 bases from V and 0 bases from J, with 11 bases between. The DNA for the CDR3 is TGCGCCAGCAGCTTAACAGACCTAGCCAAAAACATTCAGTACTTC. It codes for CASSLTDLAKNIQYF.